This TCR beta chain was captured in a study of T cells after yellow fever vaccination. Overall study results and limits: Post-booster reappearance was seen for most primary-vaccination clones (about 95% CD4, roughly 86% CD8).

This clonotype was recorded a few times. Its specificity is not known. Germline-derived CDR1 and CDR2 are MNHNS and SASEGT. V lost 5 bases to trimming and J lost 8 bases, with 15 bases between them. The CDR3 is 13 residues long. A single record per CDR3 protein comes from TCRdb applying MiXCR to the 5' RACE reads. Found here are hundreds of thousands of distinct CDR3 sequences, 13% of them singletons; the top ten hold roughly an eighth. The gene calls are TRBV6-1 and TRBJ1-1; no definite D call. Sample: PBMCs, taken on the day of the yellow fever booster vaccination. The origin of this receptor is a man younger than 45 who received the YFV17D yellow fever vaccine. DNA of the CDR3: TGTGCCAGCAGTCCGCCTCCCCCGGGAGAAGCTTTCTTT. Encoded protein: CASSPPPPGEAFF.